These T cell receptor beta chains were read from a single sample in a study of T cell responses to AZD1222 COVID-19 vaccine. Produced via immunoSEQ multiplex PCR; TCRdb's table is partial and in-frame only. Of fewer than 120,000 clones in the sample, approximately 90% were seen once. Source: peripheral blood, taken 28 days after the second AZD1222 dose. These receptors all stem from an adult who received the AZD1222 COVID-19 vaccine. Each CDR3 is given with its conserved first and last residue. Fields, in order: J gene, V gene, CDR3 protein.

>TRBJ1-2|TRBV28
CASRVSWGNYGYTF
>TRBJ2-7|TRBV2
CASSDGSWSYEQYF
>TRBJ2-6|TRBV29-1
CSVEGGDAGANVLTF
>TRBJ2-1|TRBV11-2
CASSPTARTGRNEQFF
>TRBJ1-1|TRBV18
CASSPSSWGLMNTEAFF
>TRBJ2-2|TRBV3-1/TRBV3-2
CASSYGVGTGELFF
>TRBJ2-3|TRBV2
CASSDPRDRNTQYF
>TRBJ2-4|TRBV4-2
CASRLQGAGAKNIQYF
>TRBJ1-2|TRBV18
CASSSDTHRGGYTF
>TRBJ2-3|TRBV19
CASSKGQGFTDTQYF
>TRBJ1-1|TRBV4-1
CASSQLDLSVGEAFF
>TRBJ2-3|TRBV7-9
CASSLDLTDTQYF
>TRBJ1-4|TRBV5-1
CASSLSSGGREKLFF